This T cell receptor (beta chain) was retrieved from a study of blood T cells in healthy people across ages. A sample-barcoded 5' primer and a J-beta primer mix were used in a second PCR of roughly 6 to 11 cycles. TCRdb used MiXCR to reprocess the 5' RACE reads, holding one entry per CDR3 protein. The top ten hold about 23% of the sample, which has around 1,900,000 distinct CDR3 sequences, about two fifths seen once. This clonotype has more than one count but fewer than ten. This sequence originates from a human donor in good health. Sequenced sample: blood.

For the CDR3, the DNA is TGTGCCAGCAGCAAGGACAGGCAGCCCCTTAACTATGGCTACACCTTC. Its protein is CASSKDRQPLNYGYTF. The chain couples TRBV7-2 to TRBJ1-2, with TRBD1 identical over 7 bases. In germline, CDR1 is SGHTA, CDR2 FQGNSA. With V trimmed by 5 bases and J by 1 base, 10 bases remained unmatched. The CDR3 is 16 amino acids. The full variable domain, with the rest looked up from reference TRBV7-2 and TRBJ1-2, is GAGVSQSPSNKVTEKGKDVELRCDPISGHTALYWYRQSLGQGLEFLIYFQGNSAPDKSGLPSDRFSAERTGGSVSTLTIQRTQQEDSAVYLCASSKDRQPLNYGYTFGSGTRLTVV.